A selection of T cell receptor beta chains follows, all from one sample in a study of blood T cells in healthy people across ages. MiXCR, run by TCRdb on the 5' RACE reads, gives a single entry per CDR3 protein. The table shows 1.5 million to 2 million distinct CDR3 sequences, with 40% to 55% occurring only once. The sample was blood. The source of these receptors is a woman between 40 and 50 years old in good health. Both conserved end residues are part of each CDR3. The D gene is left open where the match is weak. For some rows the clone size is stated as once, few or many, or as a class when expanded; others skip it.

D gene: TRBD1; J gene: TRBJ1-2; V gene: TRBV27; clone size: -; CDR3 DNA: TGTGCCAGCAGAGGGGGGGACAGGGTTGGTGGCTACACCTTC; CDR3 protein: CASRGGDRVGGYTF
D gene: -; J gene: TRBJ1-6; V gene: TRBV4-1; clone size: -; CDR3 DNA: TGCGCCAGCAGCGGCGGACAACAACCTTATGTTACCCTCCACTTT; CDR3 protein: CASSGGQQPYVTLHF
D gene: -; J gene: TRBJ1-5; V gene: TRBV2; clone size: once; CDR3 DNA: TGTGCCAGCAGTGATGGCAGATTTAGCAATCAGCCCCAGCATTTT; CDR3 protein: CASSDGRFSNQPQHF
D gene: -; J gene: TRBJ2-1; V gene: TRBV4-1; clone size: -; CDR3 DNA: TGCGCCAGCAGCCAAGATACGAATGAGCAGTTCTTC; CDR3 protein: CASSQDTNEQFF
D gene: -; J gene: TRBJ2-1; V gene: TRBV11-1; clone size: -; CDR3 DNA: TGTGCCAGCAGCAGTTCGAGGGGGGGCGTGGGCAATGAGCAGTTCTTC; CDR3 protein: CASSSSRGGVGNEQFF
D gene: TRBD1; J gene: TRBJ1-4; V gene: TRBV6-1; clone size: once; CDR3 DNA: TGTGCCAGCAGTGCCTCGGGACAGGGTGAAAAACTGTTTTTT; CDR3 protein: CASSASGQGEKLFF
D gene: -; J gene: TRBJ2-1; V gene: TRBV28; clone size: -; CDR3 DNA: TGTGCCAGCAGTCCCCCCCTGGGGGTGGGCAATGAGCAGTTCTTC; CDR3 protein: CASSPPLGVGNEQFF
D gene: -; J gene: TRBJ1-1; V gene: TRBV3-1; clone size: -; CDR3 DNA: TGTGCCCGCAGCCAAGAACCCCCGGGTAAAATCTTTGAAGCTTTCTTT; CDR3 protein: CARSQEPPGKIFEAFF
D gene: -; J gene: TRBJ2-1; V gene: TRBV5-6; clone size: -; CDR3 DNA: TGTGCCAGCAGCCCTTTCCAACGCTCGGGAACAAGGGACCAAAACAATGAGCAGTTCTTC; CDR3 protein: CASSPFQRSGTRDQNNEQFF
D gene: TRBD1; J gene: TRBJ2-1; V gene: TRBV19; clone size: -; CDR3 DNA: TGTGCCAGTAGTGATGACAGGGGCCTATATAATGAGCAGTTCTTC; CDR3 protein: CASSDDRGLYNEQFF
D gene: -; J gene: TRBJ2-3; V gene: TRBV29-1; clone size: -; CDR3 DNA: TGCAGCGTTGAGGAGGGGCCGGCAGATACGCAGTATTTT; CDR3 protein: CSVEEGPADTQYF
D gene: TRBD1; J gene: TRBJ1-2; V gene: TRBV20-1; clone size: -; CDR3 DNA: TGCAGTGCTAGCCCTACAGGGGACTATGGCTACACCTTC; CDR3 protein: CSASPTGDYGYTF